This T cell receptor beta chain was recovered during a study of response to subunit inactivated influenza vaccine (dated by TCRdb to about 2018). A note on the overall study: To follow how T cells responded to a trivalent subunit inactivated influenza vaccine, the researchers relied on deep quantitative profiling of the T cell receptor repertoire. General findings and caveats noted by the study authors: It was suggested by the authors that each seasonal influenza vaccination may recruit only a limited number of new T cells.

From the cysteine through the phenylalanine, the CDR3 covers 15 amino acids. Left in the record is the CDR3 DNA by itself, 45 bases read in frame from the first base. V ends up 0 bases short and J 5 bases short, with an unmatched junction base count of 7. CDR1 and CDR2 are read off the germline V gene (reference sequence) as DFQATT and SNEGSKA. Details on this clonotype: Its antigen has not been determined. No base quality values were provided; no much bigger clone lies one nucleotide off.

Libraries were constructed by RT-PCR. Sequencing relied on an Illumina HiSeq 2500. The raw public data were reprocessed by TCRdb itself: fastp quality trimming at Q25, MiXCR clonotype calling, in-frame beta chains only. Each CDR3 protein gets just one entry, which takes the most common genes and DNA from the rows behind it. The sample has approximately 500,000 distinct CDR3 sequences on record, less than 15% of them singletons. Over 8.5% of the sample is in the top ten clones. The source of this sequence is a man between 50 and 59 years old who received an inactivated influenza vaccine. Donor details come from another sample of the same person, matched by shared clones. The chain uses TRBV20-1 and TRBJ2-5, with TRBD1 identical over 9 junction bases. The sequenced sample was PBMCs from blood, obtained roughly 12 days after vaccination. The sequence in DNA is TGCAGTGCTAGAGATAAGACAGGGGGTTGGGAGACCCAGTACTTC. Translated, this is CSARDKTGGWETQYF.